This TCR beta chain was identified in a study of blood T cell repertoires in COVID-19 (dated by TCRdb to the early 2020s). Study-level background: Samples covering the acute and convalescent phases of COVID-19 were provided by collaborators in the United States, Italy and Spain. The prospective study material was composed of cDNA or gDNA derived from T cells, B-cell-depleted T cells, or PBMCs. Subjects who had been exposed to COVID-19, were actively infected with it, or had recovered from it provided the deeply sampled blood TCRbeta repertoires that made up the dataset. The repertoires were released in a freely available public database intended as a resource for research on the immune response to SARS-CoV-2. Samples were obtained from the ongoing ImmuneRACE study (first 160 participants) and from approximately 1,200 subjects provided by 6 global collaborators. The sample metadata nearly always contained a de-identified subject ID, COVID-19 status, age in years and sex. HLA class I and class II types, where available, came from metadata supplied by the sample provider rather than from assay-based typing.

TCRbeta CDR3 regions were amplified from genomic DNA by means of the immunoSEQ Assay, a bias-controlled multiplex PCR. On the study's bioinformatics: The number of nucleated cells in each sample was estimated by amplification of reference gene primers within the assay. To quantify the absolute abundance of each unique TCRbeta CDR3 rearrangement, sequence reads were collapsed and filtered. For each sample, productive Simpson clonality was calculated as the square root of Simpson's diversity index over productive rearrangements. The source is immuneACCESS, and TCRdb retained only in-frame sequences with V and J called. Part of the clones is not carried over; for the studies checked, unresolved V genes explain less than half of this, and the remainder is unexplained. From that table come the V and J calls and clone size; the DNA was used to work out D and trimming. Present in this sample are around 350,000 clones, more than 75% of which were seen just once. The leading ten clones occupy around 3% of the sample.

The CDR3 numbers 13 residues from cysteine through phenylalanine. Of the read, only the CDR3 DNA is kept; its 39 bases are in frame from base 1. The germline V gene specifies MDHEN as CDR1 and SYDVKM as CDR2. Relative to germline, V is 3 bases shorter and J is 0 bases shorter, with 5 bases between their ends. Whole blood was collected in K2EDTA tubes by collaborating institutions according to the institutions' own protocols. For TCRbeta analysis, collaborator samples were shipped as frozen whole blood, as isolated PBMCs, or as DNA extracted from either sample type. About this clone itself: Its antigen is still unknown. Base qualities are missing; no much larger clone stands one base away.

The full study reports these points: The amount of clinical and demographic metadata varied by source and participant and was provided uncurated.

The receptor was isolated from a human donor in a cohort sampled during active COVID-19. The chain is assembled from TRBV28 and TRBJ1-1, with the identity of the D gene unclear. Sample: peripheral blood. The DNA reads as follows: TGTGCCAGCAGTTTGGCGGTGAACACTGAAGCTTTCTTT. This yields the protein CASSLAVNTEAFF.